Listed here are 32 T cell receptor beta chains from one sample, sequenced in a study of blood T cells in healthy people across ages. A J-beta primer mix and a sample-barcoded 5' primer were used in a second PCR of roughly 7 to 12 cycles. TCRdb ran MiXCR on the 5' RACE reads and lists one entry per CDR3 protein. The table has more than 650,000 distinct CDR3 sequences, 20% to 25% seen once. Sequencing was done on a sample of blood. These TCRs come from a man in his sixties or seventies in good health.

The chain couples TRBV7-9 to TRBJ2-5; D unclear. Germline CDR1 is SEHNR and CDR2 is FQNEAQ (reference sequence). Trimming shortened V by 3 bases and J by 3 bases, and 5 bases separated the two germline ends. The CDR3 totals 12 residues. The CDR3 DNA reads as TGTGCCAGCAGCTTGCACGAAGAGACCCAGTACTTC. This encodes CASSLHEETQYF.

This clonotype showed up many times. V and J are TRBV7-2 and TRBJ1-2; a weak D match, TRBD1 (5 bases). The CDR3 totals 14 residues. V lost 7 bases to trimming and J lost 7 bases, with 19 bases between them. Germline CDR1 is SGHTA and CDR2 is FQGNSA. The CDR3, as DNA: TGTGCCAGCAAAACTGACGGACATCTGGGTGGCTACACCTTC. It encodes CASKTDGHLGGYTF.

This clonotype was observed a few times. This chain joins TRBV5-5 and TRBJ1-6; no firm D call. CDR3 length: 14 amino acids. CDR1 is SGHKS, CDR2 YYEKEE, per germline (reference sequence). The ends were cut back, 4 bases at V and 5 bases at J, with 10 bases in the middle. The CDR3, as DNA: TGTGCCAGCAGCCCTGACCAGAATAATTCACCCCTCCACTTT. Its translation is CASSPDQNNSPLHF.

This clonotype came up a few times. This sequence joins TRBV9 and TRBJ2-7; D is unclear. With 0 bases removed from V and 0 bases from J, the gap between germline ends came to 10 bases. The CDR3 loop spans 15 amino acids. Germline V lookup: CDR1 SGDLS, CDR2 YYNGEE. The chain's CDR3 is CASSVGGVSSYEQYF. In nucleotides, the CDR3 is TGTGCCAGCAGCGTAGGAGGAGTCAGCTCCTACGAGCAGTACTTC.

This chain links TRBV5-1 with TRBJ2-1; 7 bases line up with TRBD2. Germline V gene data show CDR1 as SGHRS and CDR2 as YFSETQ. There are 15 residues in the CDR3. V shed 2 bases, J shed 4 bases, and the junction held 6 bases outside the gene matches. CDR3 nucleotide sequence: TGCGCCAGCAGCTTCGGGGGGACGGGATACAATGAGCAGTTCTTC. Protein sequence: CASSFGGTGYNEQFF.

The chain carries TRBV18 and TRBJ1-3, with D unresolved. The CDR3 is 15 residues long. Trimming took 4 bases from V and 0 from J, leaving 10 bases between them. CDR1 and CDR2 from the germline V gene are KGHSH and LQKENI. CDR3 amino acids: CASSRALASGNTIYF. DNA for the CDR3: TGTGCCAGCTCACGGGCATTGGCCTCTGGAAACACCATATATTTT.

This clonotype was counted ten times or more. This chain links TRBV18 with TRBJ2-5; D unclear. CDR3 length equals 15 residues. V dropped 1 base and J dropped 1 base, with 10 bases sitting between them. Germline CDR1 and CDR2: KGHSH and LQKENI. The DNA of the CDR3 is TGTGCCAGCTCACCACTTTTGGCAGCCCAAGAGACCCAGTACTTC. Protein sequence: CASSPLLAAQETQYF.

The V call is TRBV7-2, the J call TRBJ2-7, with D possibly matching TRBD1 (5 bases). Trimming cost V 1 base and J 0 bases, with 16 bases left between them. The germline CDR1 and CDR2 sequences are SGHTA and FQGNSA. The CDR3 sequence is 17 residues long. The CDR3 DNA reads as TGTGCCAGCAGCTTAGATGTATGGGGCCCCGCCTCCTACGAGCAGTACTTC. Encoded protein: CASSLDVWGPASYEQYF.

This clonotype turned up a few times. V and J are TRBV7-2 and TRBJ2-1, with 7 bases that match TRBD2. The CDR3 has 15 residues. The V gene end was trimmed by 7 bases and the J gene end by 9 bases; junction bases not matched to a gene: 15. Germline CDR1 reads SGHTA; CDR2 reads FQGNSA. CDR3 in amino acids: CASTSGLSGVIEQFF. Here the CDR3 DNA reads TGTGCCAGCACCTCAGGGTTAAGCGGGGTTATTGAGCAGTTCTTC.

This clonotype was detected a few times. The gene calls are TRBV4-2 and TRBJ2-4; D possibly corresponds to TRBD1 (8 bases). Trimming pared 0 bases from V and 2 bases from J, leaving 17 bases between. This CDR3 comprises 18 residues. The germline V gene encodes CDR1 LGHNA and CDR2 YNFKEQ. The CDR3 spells CASSQDRRGTGTKNIQYF. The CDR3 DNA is TGTGCCAGCAGCCAAGATCGGCGGGGGACAGGCACCAAAAACATTCAGTACTTC.

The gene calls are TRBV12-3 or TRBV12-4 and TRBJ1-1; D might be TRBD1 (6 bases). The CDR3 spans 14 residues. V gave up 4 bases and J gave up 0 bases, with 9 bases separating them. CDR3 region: CASSSTGLNTEAFF. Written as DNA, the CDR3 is TGTGCCAGCAGTTCGACAGGTTTGAACACTGAAGCTTTCTTT.

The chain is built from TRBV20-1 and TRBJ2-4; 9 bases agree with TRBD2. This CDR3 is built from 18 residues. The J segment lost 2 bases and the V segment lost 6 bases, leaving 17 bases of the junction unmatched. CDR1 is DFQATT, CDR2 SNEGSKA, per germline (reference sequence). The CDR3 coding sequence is TGCAGTGCCTCCGCGGGACTAGCTGAATATATAACCAAAAACATTCAGTACTTC. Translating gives CSASAGLAEYITKNIQYF.

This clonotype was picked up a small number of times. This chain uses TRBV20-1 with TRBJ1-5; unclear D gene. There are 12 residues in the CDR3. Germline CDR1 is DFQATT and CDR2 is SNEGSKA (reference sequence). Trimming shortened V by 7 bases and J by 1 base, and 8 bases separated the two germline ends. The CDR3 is CSVQRSNQPQHF. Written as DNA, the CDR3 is TGCAGTGTCCAGAGGAGCAATCAGCCCCAGCATTTT.

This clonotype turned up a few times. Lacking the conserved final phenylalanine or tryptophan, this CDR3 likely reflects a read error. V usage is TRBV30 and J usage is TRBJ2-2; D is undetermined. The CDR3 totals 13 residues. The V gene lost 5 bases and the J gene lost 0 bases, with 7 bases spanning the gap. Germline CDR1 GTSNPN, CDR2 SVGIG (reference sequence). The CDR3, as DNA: TGTGCCTGGCCCAATACGAACACCGGGGAGCTGTTTCTT. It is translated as CAWPNTNTGELFL.

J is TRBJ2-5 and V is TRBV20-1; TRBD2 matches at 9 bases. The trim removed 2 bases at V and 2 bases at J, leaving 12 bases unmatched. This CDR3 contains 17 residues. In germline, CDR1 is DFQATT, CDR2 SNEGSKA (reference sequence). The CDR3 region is CSARPGFAGGSQETQYF. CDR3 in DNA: TGCAGTGCTAGACCTGGTTTCGCGGGGGGGTCACAAGAGACCCAGTACTTC.

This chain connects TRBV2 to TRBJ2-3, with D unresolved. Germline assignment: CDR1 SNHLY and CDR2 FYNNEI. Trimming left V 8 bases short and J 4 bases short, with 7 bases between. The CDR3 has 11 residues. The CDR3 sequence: CASLVPDTQYF. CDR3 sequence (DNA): TGTGCCAGCTTGGTCCCAGATACGCAGTATTTT.

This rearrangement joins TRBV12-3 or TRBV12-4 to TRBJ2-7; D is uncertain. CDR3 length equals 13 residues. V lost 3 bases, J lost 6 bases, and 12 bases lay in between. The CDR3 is CASSFARSGEQYV. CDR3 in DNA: TGTGCCAGCAGTTTTGCTCGAAGTGGCGAGCAGTACGTC.

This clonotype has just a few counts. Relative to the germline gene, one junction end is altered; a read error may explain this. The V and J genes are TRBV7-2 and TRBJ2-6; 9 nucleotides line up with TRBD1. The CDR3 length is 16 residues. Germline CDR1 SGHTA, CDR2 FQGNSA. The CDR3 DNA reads TGTGCCAGCAGCTTAGACAGGGGGCGCAGGGCCAACGTCCCGACTTTC. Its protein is CASSLDRGRRANVPTF.

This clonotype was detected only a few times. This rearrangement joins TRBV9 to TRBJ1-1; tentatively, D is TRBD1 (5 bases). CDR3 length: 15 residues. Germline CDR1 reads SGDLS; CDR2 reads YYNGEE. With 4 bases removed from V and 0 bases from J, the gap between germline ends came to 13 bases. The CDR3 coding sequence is TGTGCCAGCAGCCCTAATCGGGACGTGAACACTGAAGCTTTCTTT. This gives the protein CASSPNRDVNTEAFF.

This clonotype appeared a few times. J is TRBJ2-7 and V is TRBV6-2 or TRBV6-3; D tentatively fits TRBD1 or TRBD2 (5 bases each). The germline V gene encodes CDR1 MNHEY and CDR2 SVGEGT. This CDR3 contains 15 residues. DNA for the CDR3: TGTGCCAGCAGCCCATTGGGGGAACTCTCCTACGAGCAGTGCGTC. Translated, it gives CASSPLGELSYEQCV.

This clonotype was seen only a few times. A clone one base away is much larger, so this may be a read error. The CDR3, as DNA: TGCAGTACTAGAACCAGCGGGGGGCCGTCCGACCGGGAGCTGTTTTTT. Its protein is CSTRTSGGPSDRELFF. The rearrangement uses TRBV20-1 and TRBJ2-2; the match to TRBD2 covers 9 bases. Germline CDR1 and CDR2: DFQATT and SNEGSKA (reference sequence). The CDR3 has 16 amino acids.

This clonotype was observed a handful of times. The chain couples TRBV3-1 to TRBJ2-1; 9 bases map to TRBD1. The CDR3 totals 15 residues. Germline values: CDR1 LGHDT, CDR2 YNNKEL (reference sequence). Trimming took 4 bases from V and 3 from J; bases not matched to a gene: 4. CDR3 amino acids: CASSRTGAIYNEQFF. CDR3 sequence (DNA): TGTGCCAGCAGCCGGACAGGGGCAATCTACAATGAGCAGTTCTTC.

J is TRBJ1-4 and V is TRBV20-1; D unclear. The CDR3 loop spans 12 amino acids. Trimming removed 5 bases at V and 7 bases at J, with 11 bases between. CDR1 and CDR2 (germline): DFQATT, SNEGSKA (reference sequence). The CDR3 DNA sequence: TGCAGTGCTGCTGGCAGCTCTGAAAAACTGTTTTTT. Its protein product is CSAAGSSEKLFF.

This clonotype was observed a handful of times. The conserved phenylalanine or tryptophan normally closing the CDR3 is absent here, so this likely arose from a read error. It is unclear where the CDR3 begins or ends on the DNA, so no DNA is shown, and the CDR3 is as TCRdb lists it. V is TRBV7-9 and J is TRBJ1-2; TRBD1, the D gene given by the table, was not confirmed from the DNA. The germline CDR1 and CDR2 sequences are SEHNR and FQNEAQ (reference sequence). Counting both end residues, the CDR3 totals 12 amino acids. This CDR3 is CASSTGGDIPYL.

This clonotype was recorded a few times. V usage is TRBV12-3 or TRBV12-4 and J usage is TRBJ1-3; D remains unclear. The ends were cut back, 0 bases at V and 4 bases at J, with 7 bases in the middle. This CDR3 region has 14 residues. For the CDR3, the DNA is TGTGCCAGCAGTTTAGCTGATACGGGAAACACCATATATTTT. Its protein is CASSLADTGNTIYF.

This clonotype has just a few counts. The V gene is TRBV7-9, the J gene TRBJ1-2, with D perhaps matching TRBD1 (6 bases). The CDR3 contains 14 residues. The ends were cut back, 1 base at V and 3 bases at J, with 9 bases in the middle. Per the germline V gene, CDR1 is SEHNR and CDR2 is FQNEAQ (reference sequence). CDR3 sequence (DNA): TGTGCCAGCAGCTTAGTGACAGGAGACTATGGCTACACCTTC. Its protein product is CASSLVTGDYGYTF.

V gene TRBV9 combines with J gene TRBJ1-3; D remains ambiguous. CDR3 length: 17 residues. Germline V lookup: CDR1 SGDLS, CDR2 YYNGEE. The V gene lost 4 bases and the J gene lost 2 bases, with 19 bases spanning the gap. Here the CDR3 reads CASSPRAEVYAGNTIYF. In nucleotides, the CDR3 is TGTGCCAGCAGCCCAAGGGCCGAGGTATACGCTGGAAACACCATATATTTT.

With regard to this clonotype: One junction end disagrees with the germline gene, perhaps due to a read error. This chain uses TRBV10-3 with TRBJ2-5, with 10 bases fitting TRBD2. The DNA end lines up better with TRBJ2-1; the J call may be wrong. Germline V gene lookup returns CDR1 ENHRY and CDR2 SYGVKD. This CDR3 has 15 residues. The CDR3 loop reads CAITDSGRSSNEQFF. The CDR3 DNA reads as TGTGCCATTACCGATAGCGGGAGGTCCTCCAATGAGCAGTTCTTC.

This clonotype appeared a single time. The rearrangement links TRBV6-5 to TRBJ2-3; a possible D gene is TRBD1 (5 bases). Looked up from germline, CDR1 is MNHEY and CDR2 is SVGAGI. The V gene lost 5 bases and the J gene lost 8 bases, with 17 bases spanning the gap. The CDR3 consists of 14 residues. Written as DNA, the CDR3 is TGTGCCAGCAGTCAAGGGGCGGTCAGAGGTACGCAGTATTTT. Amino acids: CASSQGAVRGTQYF.

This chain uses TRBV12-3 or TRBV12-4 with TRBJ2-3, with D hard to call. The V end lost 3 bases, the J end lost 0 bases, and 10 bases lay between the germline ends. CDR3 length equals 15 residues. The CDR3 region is CASSFFILSTDTQYF. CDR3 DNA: TGTGCCAGCAGTTTTTTCATCCTGAGCACAGATACGCAGTATTTT.

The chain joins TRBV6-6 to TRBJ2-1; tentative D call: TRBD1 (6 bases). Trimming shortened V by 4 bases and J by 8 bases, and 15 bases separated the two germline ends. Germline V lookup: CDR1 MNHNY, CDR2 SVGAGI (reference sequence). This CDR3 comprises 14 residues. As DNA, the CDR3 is TGTGCCAGCAGTTCCCTGGGTGGGGGCCATGAGCAGTTCTTC. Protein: CASSSLGGGHEQFF.

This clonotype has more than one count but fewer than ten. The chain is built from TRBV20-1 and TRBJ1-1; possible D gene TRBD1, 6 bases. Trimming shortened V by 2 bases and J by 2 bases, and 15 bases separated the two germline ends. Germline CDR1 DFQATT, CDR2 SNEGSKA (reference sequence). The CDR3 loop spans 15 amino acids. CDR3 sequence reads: CSARSRGLLNTEAFF. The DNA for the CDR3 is TGCAGTGCTAGATCCCGGGGGCTGCTAAACACTGAAGCTTTCTTT.